What follows are 4 T cell receptor beta chains derived from one specimen sequenced in a study of human T cells and chemical hapten exposure. MiXCR was run by TCRdb on the RACE reads, yielding one entry per CDR3 protein. The sample includes over 100,000 distinct CDR3 sequences, roughly 9% seen only once; the top ten take around 3.1%. As to time point: patch test 2, 6 weeks after DPC sensitization. Treatment of the sample: therapeutic diphenylcyclopropenone sensitization with weekly scalp DPC. The material sequenced was whole blood, taken in connection with sensitization to the hapten diphenylcyclopropenone (DPC). The receptors stem from a middle-aged woman with alopecia areata. Some clones in this sample may be carry-over from other donors' samples.

This clonotype was seen many times. The chain is built from TRBV7-6 and TRBJ2-1; no definite D call. CDR3 length: 15 amino acids. The ends were cut back, 5 bases at V and 0 bases at J, with 11 bases in the middle. CDR1 SGHVS and CDR2 FNYEAQ come from the germline V gene. The CDR3 here is CASSHGASSYNEQFF. The CDR3 DNA sequence: TGTGCCAGCAGCCACGGAGCCAGCTCCTACAATGAGCAGTTCTTC.

This clonotype was recorded many times. This rearrangement joins TRBV29-1 to TRBJ1-5, with D uncertain. Per the germline V gene, CDR1 is SQVTM and CDR2 is ANQGSEA. The V end lost 4 bases, the J end lost 4 bases, and 8 bases lay between the germline ends. This CDR3 contains 12 residues. The CDR3 DNA is TGCAGCGTTGCAATGCAAAATCAGCCCCAGCATTTT. Translated, it gives CSVAMQNQPQHF.

Only a few counts were recorded for this clonotype. The junction and the germline gene differ at one end; a read error may be behind it. V and J are TRBV28 and TRBJ2-1; TRBD2 matches at 9 bases. Germline-derived CDR1 and CDR2 are MDHEN and SYDVKM. CDR3 length: 16 amino acids. CDR3 coding DNA: TGTGCCAGCAGCTTATTTAGCGGGGGCGACTACAATGAGCAGTTCTTC. Its protein product is CASSLFSGGDYNEQFF.

The rearrangement joins TRBV5-1 to TRBJ1-2, with 7 bases fitting TRBD1. V lost 8 bases and J lost 4; bases outside the gene matches: 8. The CDR3 consists of 13 residues. Germline CDR1 reads SGHRS; CDR2 reads YFSETQ. The CDR3 sequence is CASRQGIGYGYTF. CDR3 DNA sequence: TGCGCCAGTCGACAGGGAATAGGCTATGGCTACACCTTC.